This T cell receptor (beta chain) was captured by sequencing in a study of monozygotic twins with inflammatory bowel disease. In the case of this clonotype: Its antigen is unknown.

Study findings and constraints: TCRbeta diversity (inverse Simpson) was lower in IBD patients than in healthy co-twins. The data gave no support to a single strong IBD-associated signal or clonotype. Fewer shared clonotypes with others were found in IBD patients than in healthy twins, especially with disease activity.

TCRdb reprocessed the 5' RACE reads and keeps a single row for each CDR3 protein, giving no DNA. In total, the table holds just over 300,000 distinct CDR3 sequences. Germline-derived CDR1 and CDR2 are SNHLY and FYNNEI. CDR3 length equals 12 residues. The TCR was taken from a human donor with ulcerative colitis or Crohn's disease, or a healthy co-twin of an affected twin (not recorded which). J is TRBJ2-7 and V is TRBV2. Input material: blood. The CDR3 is CASRLATYEQYF.